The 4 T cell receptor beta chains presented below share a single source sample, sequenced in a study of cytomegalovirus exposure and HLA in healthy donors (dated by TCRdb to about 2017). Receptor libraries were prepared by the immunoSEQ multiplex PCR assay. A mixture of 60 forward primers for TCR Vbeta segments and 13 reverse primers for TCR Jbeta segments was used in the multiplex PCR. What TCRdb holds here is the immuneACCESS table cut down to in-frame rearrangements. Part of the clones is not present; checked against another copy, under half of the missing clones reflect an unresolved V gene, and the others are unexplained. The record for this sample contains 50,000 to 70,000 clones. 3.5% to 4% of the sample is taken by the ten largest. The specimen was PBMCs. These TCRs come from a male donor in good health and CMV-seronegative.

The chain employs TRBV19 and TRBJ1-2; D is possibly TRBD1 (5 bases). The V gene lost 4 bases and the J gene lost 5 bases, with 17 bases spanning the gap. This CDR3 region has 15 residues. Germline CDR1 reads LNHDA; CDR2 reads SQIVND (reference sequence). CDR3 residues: CASSKAPQGGYGYTF. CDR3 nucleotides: TGTGCCAGTAGTAAGGCCCCTCAGGGAGGGTATGGCTACACCTTC.

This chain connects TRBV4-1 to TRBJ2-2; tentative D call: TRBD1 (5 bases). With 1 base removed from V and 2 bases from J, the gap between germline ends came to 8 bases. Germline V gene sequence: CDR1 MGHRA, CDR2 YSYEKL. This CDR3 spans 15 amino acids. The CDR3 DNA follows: TGCGCCAGCAGCCAAGGCCAGGGTAACACCGGGGAGCTGTTTTTT. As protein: CASSQGQGNTGELFF.

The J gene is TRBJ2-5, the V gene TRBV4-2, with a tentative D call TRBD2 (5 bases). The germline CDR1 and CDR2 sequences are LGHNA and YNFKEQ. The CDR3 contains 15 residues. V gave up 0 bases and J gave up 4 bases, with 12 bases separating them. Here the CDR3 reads CASSQDIGGGETQYF. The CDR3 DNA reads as TGTGCCAGCAGCCAAGATATCGGCGGAGGAGAGACCCAGTACTTC.

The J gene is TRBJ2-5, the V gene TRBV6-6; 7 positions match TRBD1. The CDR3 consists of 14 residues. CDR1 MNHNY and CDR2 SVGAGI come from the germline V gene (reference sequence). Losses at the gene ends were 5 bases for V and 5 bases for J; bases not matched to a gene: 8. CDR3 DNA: TGTGCCAGCAGTCAGATGACAGGGTCGGAGACCCAGTACTTC. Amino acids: CASSQMTGSETQYF.